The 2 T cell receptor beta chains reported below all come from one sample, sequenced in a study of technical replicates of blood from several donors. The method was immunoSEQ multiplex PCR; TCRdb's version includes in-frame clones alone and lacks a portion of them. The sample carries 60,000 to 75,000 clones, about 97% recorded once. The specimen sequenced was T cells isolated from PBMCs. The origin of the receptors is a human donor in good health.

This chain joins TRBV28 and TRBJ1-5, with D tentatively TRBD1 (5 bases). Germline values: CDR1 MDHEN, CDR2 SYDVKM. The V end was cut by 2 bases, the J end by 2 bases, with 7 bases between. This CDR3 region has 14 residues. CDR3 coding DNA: TGTGCCAGCAGTTTAGAGACAGGCAATCAGCCCCAGCATTTT. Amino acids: CASSLETGNQPQHF.

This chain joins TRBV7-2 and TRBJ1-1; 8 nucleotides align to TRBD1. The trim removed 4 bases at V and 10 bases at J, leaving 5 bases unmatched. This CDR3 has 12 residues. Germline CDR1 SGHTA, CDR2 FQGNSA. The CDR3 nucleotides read TGTGCCAGCAGCTACCTACAGGGGGGAGCTTTCTTT. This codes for CASSYLQGGAFF.